This section outlines one T cell receptor beta chain sequence together with its context. The entry originates in a study of CD8+CD57+ T cells in acquired aplastic anemia. In the study overall: When averaged, DNA from sorted CD4+ and CD8+ cells came to approximately 3.2 ug. Among healthy donors, CD4+ cells averaged approximately 11 million reads.

Profiling of TCR beta VDJ combinations and CDR3 sequences used genomic DNA as template. TCRdb passed the reads through MiXCR, listing each CDR3 protein once. Of hundreds of thousands of distinct CDR3 sequences in the sample, 55% to 70% are singletons; the top ten hold approximately 3.8%. Looked up from germline, CDR1 is DFQATT and CDR2 is SNEGSKA (reference sequence). The V end was cut by 6 bases, the J end by 8 bases, with 22 bases between. The CDR3 runs 14 residues. The rearrangement links TRBV20-1 to TRBJ1-2; D is possibly TRBD1 (5 bases). The material sequenced was sorted CD4+, CD8+, or CD8+CD57+ T cells (not recorded which) from PBMCs. The sequence came from a human donor in good health, serving as a control. CDR3 in amino acids: CSARSGRGLGGYTF. The CDR3 DNA is TGCAGTGCAAGATCCGGTCGGGGCTTGGGCGGCTACACCTTC.